This TCR beta chain was captured in a study of cytomegalovirus exposure and HLA in healthy donors. Primers for the PCR totalled 60 Vbeta and 13 Jbeta. Assay: immunoSEQ multiplex PCR; the TCRdb copy retains only in-frame clones and omits some. The sample holds some 170,000 clones, around 80% seen once. The germline CDR1 and CDR2 sequences are LNHDA and SQIVND (reference sequence). The trim removed 5 bases at V and 0 bases at J, leaving 11 bases unmatched. The CDR3 contains 17 residues. This receptor was obtained from a girl aged 10 to 17 in good health and CMV-seropositive. This chain connects TRBV19 to TRBJ1-1; 8 bases match TRBD1. The sample taken for sequencing was PBMCs. CDR3 in amino acids: CASSPHQDRELNTEAFF. The CDR3 nucleotides are TGTGCCAGTAGTCCTCACCAGGACAGGGAACTGAACACTGAAGCTTTCTTT.